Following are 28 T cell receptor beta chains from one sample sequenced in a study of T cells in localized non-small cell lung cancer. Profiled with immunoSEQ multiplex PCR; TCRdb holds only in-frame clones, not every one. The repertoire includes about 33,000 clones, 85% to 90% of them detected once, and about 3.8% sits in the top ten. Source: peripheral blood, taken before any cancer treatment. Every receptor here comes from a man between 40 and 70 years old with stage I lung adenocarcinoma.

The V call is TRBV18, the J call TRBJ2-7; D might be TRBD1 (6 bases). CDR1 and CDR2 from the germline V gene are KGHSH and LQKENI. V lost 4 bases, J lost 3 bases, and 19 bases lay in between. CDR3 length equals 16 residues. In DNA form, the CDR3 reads TGTGCCAGCTCACGACGAGTTTCCGGGACACACTACGAGCAGTACTTC. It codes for CASSRRVSGTHYEQYF.

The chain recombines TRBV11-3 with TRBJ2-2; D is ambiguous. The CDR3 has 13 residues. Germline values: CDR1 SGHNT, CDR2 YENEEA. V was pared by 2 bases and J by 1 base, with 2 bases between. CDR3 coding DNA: TGTGCCAGCAGCTTAAAGAACACCGGGGAGCTGTTTTTT. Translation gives CASSLKNTGELFF.

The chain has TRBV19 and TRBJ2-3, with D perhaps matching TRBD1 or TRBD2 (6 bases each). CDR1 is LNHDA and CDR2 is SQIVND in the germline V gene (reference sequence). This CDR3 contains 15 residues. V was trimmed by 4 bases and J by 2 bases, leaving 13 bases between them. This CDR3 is CASSNEGDFTDTQYF. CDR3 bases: TGTGCCAGTAGTAACGAGGGGGACTTCACAGATACGCAGTATTTT.

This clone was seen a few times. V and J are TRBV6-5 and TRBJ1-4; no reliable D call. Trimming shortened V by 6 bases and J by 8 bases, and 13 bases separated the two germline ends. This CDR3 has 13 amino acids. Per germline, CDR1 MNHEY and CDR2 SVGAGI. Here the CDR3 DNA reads TGTGCCAGCAGCCCCCCCCTTGGGGAAAAACTGTTTTTT. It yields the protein CASSPPLGEKLFF.

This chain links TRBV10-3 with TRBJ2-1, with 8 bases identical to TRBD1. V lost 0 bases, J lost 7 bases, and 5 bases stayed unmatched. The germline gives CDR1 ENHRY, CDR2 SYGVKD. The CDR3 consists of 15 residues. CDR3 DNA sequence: TGTGCCATCAGTGAGTCGACGCAGGGGGCGAATGAGCAGTTCTTC. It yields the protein CAISESTQGANEQFF.

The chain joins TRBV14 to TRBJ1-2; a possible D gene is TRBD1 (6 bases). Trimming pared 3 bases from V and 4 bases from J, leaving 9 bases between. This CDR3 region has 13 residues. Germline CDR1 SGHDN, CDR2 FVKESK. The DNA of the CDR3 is TGTGCCAGCAGCCAGGACAGTTTCTATGGCTACACCTTC. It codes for CASSQDSFYGYTF.

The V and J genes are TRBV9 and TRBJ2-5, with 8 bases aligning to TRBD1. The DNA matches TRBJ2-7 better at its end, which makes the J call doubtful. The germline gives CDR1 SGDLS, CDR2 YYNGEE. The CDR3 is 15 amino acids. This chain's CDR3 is CASSVTGTGNYEQYF. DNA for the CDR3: TGTGCCAGCAGCGTTACCGGGACAGGTAACTACGAGCAGTACTTC.

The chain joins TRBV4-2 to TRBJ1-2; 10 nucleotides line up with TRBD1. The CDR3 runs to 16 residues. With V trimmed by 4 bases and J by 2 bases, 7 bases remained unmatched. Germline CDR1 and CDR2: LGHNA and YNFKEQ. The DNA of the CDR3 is TGTGCCAGCAGCCTAGGGAGGGGACAGGGGAACTATGGCTACACCTTC. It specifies CASSLGRGQGNYGYTF.

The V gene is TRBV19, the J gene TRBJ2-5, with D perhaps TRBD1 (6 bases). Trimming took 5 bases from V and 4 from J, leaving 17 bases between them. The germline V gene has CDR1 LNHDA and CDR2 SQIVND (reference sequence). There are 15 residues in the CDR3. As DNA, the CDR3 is TGTGCCAGTAGTGGAAGGCAGGGACACCGAGAGACCCAGTACTTC. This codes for CASSGRQGHRETQYF.

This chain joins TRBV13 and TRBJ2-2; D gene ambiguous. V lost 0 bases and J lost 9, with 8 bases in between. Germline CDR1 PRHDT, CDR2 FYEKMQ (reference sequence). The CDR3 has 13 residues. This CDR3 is CASSLGTRRELFF. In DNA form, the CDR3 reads TGTGCCAGCAGCTTAGGGACACGGAGGGAGCTGTTTTTT.

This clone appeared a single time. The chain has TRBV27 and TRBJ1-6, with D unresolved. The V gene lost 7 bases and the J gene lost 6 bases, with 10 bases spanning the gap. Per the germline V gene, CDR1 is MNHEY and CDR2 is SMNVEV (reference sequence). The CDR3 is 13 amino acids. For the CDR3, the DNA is TGTGCCAGCAAAGGGCCAGTTAATTCACCCCTCCACTTT. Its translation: CASKGPVNSPLHF.

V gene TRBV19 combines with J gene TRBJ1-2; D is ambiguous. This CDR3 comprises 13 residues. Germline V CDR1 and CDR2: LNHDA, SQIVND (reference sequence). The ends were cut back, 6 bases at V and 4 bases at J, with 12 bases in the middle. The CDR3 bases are TGTGCCAGTAGCCAGGCTGGGCTCTATGGCTACACCTTC. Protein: CASSQAGLYGYTF.

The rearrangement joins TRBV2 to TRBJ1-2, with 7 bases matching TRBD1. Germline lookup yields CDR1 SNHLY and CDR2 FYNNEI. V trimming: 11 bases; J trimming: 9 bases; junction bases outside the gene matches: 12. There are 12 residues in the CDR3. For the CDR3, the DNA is TGTGCCGGCGCCAATGACAGGGCGCGCTACACCTTC. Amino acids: CAGANDRARYTF.

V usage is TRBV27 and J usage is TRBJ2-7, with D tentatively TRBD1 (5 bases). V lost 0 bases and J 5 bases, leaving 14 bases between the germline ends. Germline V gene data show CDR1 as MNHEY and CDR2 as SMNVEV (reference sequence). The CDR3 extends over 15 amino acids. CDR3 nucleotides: TGTGCCAGCAGTTTATCCGGCAGGGTCGGGCACGAGCAGTACTTC. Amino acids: CASSLSGRVGHEQYF.

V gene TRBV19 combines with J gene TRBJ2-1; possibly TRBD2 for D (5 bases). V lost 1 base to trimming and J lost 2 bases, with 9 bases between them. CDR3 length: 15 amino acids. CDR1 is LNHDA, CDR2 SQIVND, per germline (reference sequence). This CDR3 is CASSIGLGTYNEQFF. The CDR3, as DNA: TGTGCCAGTAGTATAGGCCTCGGGACCTACAATGAGCAGTTCTTC.

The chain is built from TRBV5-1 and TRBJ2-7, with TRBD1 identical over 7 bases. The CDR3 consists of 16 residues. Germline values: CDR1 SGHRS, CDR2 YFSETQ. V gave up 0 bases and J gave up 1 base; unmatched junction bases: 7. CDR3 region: CASSLGGTAISYEQYF. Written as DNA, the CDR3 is TGCGCCAGCAGCTTGGGAGGGACAGCTATATCCTACGAGCAGTACTTC.

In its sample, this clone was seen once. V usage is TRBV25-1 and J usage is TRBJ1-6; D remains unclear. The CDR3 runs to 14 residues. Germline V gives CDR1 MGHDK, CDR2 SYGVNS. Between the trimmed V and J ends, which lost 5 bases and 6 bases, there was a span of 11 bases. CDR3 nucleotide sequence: TGTGCCAGCAGTCCCCCGGGCCTTAATTCACCCCTCCACTTT. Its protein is CASSPPGLNSPLHF.

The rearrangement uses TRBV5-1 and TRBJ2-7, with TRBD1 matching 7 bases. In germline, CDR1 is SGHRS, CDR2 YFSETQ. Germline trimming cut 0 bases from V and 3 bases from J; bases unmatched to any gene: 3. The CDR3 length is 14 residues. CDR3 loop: CASSLGQGVYEQYF. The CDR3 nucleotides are TGCGCCAGCAGCTTGGGACAGGGAGTCTACGAGCAGTACTTC.

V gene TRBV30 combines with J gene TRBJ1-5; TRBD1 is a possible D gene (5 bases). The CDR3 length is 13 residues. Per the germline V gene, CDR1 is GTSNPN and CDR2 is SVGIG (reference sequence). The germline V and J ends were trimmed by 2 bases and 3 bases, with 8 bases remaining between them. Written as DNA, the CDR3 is TGTGCCTGGAGTCGGGGGAACAATCAGCCCCAGCATTTT. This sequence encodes CAWSRGNNQPQHF.

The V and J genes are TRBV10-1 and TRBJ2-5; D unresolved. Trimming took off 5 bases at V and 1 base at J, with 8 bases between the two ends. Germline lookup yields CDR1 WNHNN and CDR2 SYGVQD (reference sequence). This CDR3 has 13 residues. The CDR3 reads CASSRNPQETQYF. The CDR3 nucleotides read TGCGCCAGCAGTCGGAACCCCCAAGAGACCCAGTACTTC.

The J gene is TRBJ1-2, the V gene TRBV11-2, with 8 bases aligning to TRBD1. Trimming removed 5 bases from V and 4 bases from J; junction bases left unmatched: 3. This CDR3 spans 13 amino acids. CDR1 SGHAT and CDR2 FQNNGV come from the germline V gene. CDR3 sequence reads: CASSQGQGYGYTF. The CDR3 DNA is TGTGCCAGCAGCCAAGGACAGGGCTATGGCTACACCTTC.

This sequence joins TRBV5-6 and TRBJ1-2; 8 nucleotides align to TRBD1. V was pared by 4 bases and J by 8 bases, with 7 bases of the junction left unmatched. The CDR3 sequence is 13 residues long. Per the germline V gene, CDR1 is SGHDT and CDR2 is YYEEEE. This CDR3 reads CASSKTGAGGYTF. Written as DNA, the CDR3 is TGTGCCAGCAGCAAGACAGGGGCTGGCGGCTACACCTTC.

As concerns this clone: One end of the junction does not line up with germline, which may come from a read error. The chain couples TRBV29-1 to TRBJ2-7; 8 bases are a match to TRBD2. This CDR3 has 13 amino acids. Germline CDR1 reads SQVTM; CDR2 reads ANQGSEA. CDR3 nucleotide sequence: TGCAGCGCCCTGCGGACTAGCTCCCACGAGCAGTACTTC. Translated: CSALRTSSHEQYF.

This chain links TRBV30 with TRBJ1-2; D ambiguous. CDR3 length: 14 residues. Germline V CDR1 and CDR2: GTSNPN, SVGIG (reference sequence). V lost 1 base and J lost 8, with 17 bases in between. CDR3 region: CAWSGFPLLRGYTF. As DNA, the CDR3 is TGTGCCTGGAGTGGTTTTCCCCTCCTGAGGGGCTACACCTTC.

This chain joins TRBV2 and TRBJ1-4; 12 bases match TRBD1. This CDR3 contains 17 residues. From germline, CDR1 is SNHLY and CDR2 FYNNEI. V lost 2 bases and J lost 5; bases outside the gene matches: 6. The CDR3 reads CASSEPGQGARNEKLFF. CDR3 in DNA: TGTGCCAGCAGTGAACCGGGACAGGGGGCTAGAAATGAAAAACTGTTTTTT.

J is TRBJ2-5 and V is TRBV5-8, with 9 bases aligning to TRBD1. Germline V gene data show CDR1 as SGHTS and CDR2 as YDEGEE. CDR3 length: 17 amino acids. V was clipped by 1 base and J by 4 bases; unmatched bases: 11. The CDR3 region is CASSLSTGTGFLETQYF. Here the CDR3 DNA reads TGTGCCAGCAGCTTGAGCACCGGGACAGGGTTTTTAGAGACCCAGTACTTC. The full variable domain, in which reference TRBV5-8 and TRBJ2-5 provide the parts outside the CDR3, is EAGVTQSPTHLIKTRGQQATLRCSPISGHTSVYWYQQALGLGLQFLLWYDEGEERNRGNFPPRFSGRQFPNYSSELNVNALELEDSALYLCASSLSTGTGFLETQYFGPGTRLLVL.

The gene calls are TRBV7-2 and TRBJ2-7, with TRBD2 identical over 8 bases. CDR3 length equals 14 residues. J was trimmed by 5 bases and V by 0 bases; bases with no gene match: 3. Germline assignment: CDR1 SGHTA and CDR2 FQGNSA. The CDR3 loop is CASSLAGTRDEQYF. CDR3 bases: TGTGCCAGCAGCTTAGCCGGGACTAGGGACGAGCAGTACTTC.

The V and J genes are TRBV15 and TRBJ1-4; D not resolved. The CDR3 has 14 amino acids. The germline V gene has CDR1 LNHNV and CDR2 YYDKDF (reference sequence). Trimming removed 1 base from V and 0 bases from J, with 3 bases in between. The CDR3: CATSRGATNEKLFF. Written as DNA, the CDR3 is TGTGCCACCAGCAGAGGCGCAACTAATGAAAAACTGTTTTTT.